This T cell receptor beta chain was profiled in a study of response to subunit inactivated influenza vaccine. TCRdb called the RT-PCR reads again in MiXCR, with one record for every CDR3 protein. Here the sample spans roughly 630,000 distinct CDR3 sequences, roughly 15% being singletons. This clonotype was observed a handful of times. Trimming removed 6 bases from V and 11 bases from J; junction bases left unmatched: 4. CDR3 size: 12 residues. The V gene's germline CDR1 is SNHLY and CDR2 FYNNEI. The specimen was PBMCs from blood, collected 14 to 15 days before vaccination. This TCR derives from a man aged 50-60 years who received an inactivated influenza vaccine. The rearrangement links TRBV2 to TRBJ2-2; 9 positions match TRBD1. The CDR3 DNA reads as TGTGCCAGCAGAGAGGACAGGGGAGAGCTGTTTTTT. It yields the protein CASREDRGELFF.